A single sample is the source of the 9 T cell receptor beta chains below, sequenced in a study of T-cell reconstitution after alpha-beta-depleted transplantation in children. Unique molecular identifiers were incorporated during preparation of the TCRbeta library. TCRdb reprocessed the PCR reads via MiXCR and lists one record per CDR3 protein. The sample holds nearly 400,000 distinct CDR3 sequences; around 21% are singletons and the top ten take approximately 3.9%. Material: PBMCs from the stem cell graft donor, obtained from the stem cell graft. The receptors here all came from a human donor who donated a stem cell graft to a child with acute myeloid leukemia.

The chain employs TRBV24-1 and TRBJ2-2, with 8 positions matching TRBD1. Germline loops: CDR1 KGHDR, CDR2 SFDVKD. J lost 2 bases, V lost 4 bases, and 5 bases had no gene match. The length of the CDR3 is 16 residues. The CDR3 DNA is TGTGCCACCAGTGACCGGGACAGGCCTAACACCGGGGAGCTGTTTTTT. Translating it yields CATSDRDRPNTGELFF.

This clonotype came up a few times. The J gene is TRBJ2-1, the V gene TRBV24-1, with D hard to call. CDR3 length: 13 residues. V dropped 1 base and J dropped 6 bases, with 6 bases sitting between them. Germline V CDR1 and CDR2: KGHDR, SFDVKD. CDR3 protein: CATSDLAVNEQFF. The CDR3 DNA follows: TGTGCCACCAGTGATTTAGCAGTCAATGAGCAGTTCTTC.

This clonotype was observed a handful of times. V gene TRBV7-2 combines with J gene TRBJ1-5; D remains ambiguous. The germline CDR1 and CDR2 sequences are SGHTA and FQGNSA. This CDR3 spans 15 amino acids. Trimming shortened V by 5 bases and J by 3 bases, and 14 bases separated the two germline ends. CDR3 sequence reads: CASSLMSGVNQPQHF. The CDR3, as DNA: TGTGCCAGCAGCCTCATGTCTGGGGTCAATCAGCCCCAGCATTTT. The full variable domain, its missing parts supplied by reference TRBV7-2 and TRBJ1-5, is GAGVSQSPSNKVTEKGKDVELRCDPISGHTALYWYRQSLGQGLEFLIYFQGNSAPDKSGLPSDRFSAERTGGSVSTLTIQRTQQEDSAVYLCASSLMSGVNQPQHFGDGTRLSIL.

The V call is TRBV10-1, the J call TRBJ2-3, with TRBD2 identical over 11 bases. From germline, CDR1 is WNHNN and CDR2 SYGVQD (reference sequence). CDR3 length: 16 residues. With V trimmed by 6 bases and J by 7 bases, 12 bases remained unmatched. Here the CDR3 DNA reads TGCGCCAGCAGCGAGACATTAGCGGGAGGGCCAAATACGCAGTATTTT. It codes for CASSETLAGGPNTQYF.

This clonotype occurred many times. The chain couples TRBV20-1 to TRBJ1-2, with TRBD1 matching over 8 bases. Unmatched junction bases numbered 8, after V lost 4 bases and J lost 4 bases. The length of the CDR3 is 14 residues. CDR1 DFQATT and CDR2 SNEGSKA come from the germline V gene (reference sequence). CDR3: CSAIQGEGGYGYTF. The DNA for the CDR3 is TGCAGTGCTATACAGGGGGAAGGAGGCTATGGCTACACCTTC.

There are a few counts of this clonotype. V usage is TRBV30 and J usage is TRBJ1-1; TRBD1 matches 8 bases. The CDR3 has 14 residues. Germline assignment: CDR1 GTSNPN and CDR2 SVGIG (reference sequence). V lost 6 bases and J lost 5; bases outside the gene matches: 11. This CDR3 reads CACTGGGKSTEAFF. CDR3 nucleotide sequence: TGTGCCTGTACAGGGGGAGGGAAGAGTACTGAAGCTTTCTTT.

This chain connects TRBV20-1 to TRBJ2-1; no clear D. Between the trimmed V and J ends, which lost 1 base and 6 bases, there was a span of 10 bases. Germline CDR1 is DFQATT and CDR2 is SNEGSKA (reference sequence). This CDR3 is 13 amino acids long. The CDR3 region has the DNA TGCAGTGCTAGAGGGGTCGGGTCCAATGAGCAGTTCTTC. Translation: CSARGVGSNEQFF.

The V and J genes are TRBV5-1 and TRBJ2-2; 7 bases align to TRBD1. There are 15 residues in the CDR3. Germline CDR1 SGHRS, CDR2 YFSETQ. Trimming cost V 2 bases and J 5 bases; bases outside gene matches: 6. CDR3 in DNA: TGCGCCAGCAGCTTAGGGGGACAGCTAACCGGGGAGCTGTTTTTT. It specifies CASSLGGQLTGELFF.

The chain employs TRBV5-1 and TRBJ2-7; D remains ambiguous. The CDR3 sequence is 12 residues long. V lost 5 bases to trimming and J lost 2 bases, with 8 bases between them. The germline V gene has CDR1 SGHRS and CDR2 YFSETQ. The CDR3 DNA is TGCGCCAGCAGAGACGGACCCTACGAGCAGTACTTC. Protein sequence: CASRDGPYEQYF.